A single T cell receptor (beta chain) is shown here with its context. The ends lost 0 bases at V and 4 bases at J; junction bases unmatched: 3. This CDR3 is built from 15 residues. Per the germline V gene, CDR1 is SGHTA and CDR2 is FQGNSA. The data were taken from a study of blood T cell repertoires in COVID-19. At the level of the study: The study drew acute and convalescent COVID-19 samples from the United States, Italy and Spain. From T cells, B-cell-depleted T cells, or PBMCs came the material, which was cDNA or gDNA.

Sequencing was performed with immunoSEQ multiplex PCR; in TCRdb, only in-frame clones are kept and a portion is missing. This table has around 300,000 clones, approximately 89% appearing once. This TCR came from an older woman who had recovered from COVID-19. The source material was PBMCs or T cells enriched from blood (not recorded which). This chain joins TRBV7-2 and TRBJ2-7, with 10 bases identical to TRBD1. The chain's CDR3 is CASSLADRGVYEQYF. The CDR3 region has the DNA TGTGCCAGCAGCTTAGCGGACAGGGGGGTGTACGAGCAGTACTTC.